Listed below are T cell receptor beta chains from one sample, sequenced in a study of cytomegalovirus exposure and HLA in healthy donors. Clones were read by immunoSEQ multiplex PCR, and TCRdb kept only the in-frame ones, dropping some. The repertoire holds roughly 130,000 clones, approximately 91% seen once, with about 1.5% in the top ten. The sample was PBMCs. The receptors come from a man in his thirties or forties in good health and CMV-seronegative. Each CDR3 is given with its conserved first and last residue. The order of the fields is D gene, J gene, clone size, V gene, CDR3 DNA, CDR3 protein. A D gene is named only where the DNA matches it firmly. Only part of the rows carry a size: once, few, many, or a class if the clone is expanded.

>NA|TRBJ1-3|NA|TRBV5-4
TGTGCCAGCAGCTTGCTAGGGGTTGAGACCACCATATATTTT
CASSLLGVETTIYF
>TRBD1|TRBJ1-1|NA|TRBV19
TGTGCCAGTAGTGCGTGGGACAGGGGGCGAGTTTCTGAAGCTTTCTTT
CASSAWDRGRVSEAFF
>NA|TRBJ1-4|once|TRBV9
TGTGCCAGCAGCTCCAGGTTAAATGAAAAACTGTTTTTT
CASSSRLNEKLFF
>NA|TRBJ2-7|NA|TRBV4-1
TGCGCCAGCAGCCAAGCGGAGGGAGTATCCTACGAGCAGTACTTC
CASSQAEGVSYEQYF
>TRBD1|TRBJ2-3|NA|TRBV5-6
TGTGCCAGCAGTTGGGACAGGGGGGCGGATACGCAGTATTTT
CASSWDRGADTQYF
>NA|TRBJ2-7|NA|TRBV6-1
TGTGCCAGCAGTGAAATGGCCGCCTACGAGCAGTACTTC
CASSEMAAYEQYF
>TRBD2|TRBJ2-5|few|TRBV4-3
TGCGCCAGCAGCCAAGGCTTGGGGGCTAGCGGGAGATTGGGGGAGACCCAGTACTTC
CASSQGLGASGRLGETQYF
>TRBD1|TRBJ2-5|NA|TRBV4-3
TGCGCCAGCAGCCAGTTTGGGACAGGGTTCCAAGAGACCCAGTACTTC
CASSQFGTGFQETQYF
>TRBD1|TRBJ1-1|once|TRBV6-1
TGTGCCAGCCATGGACAGGGGGCGTTGGGGGAAGCTTTCTTT
CASHGQGALGEAFF
>NA|TRBJ1-1|NA|TRBV25-1
TGTGCCAGCAGTGAAGGCCAGGGGCTATGGACTGAAGCTTTCTTT
CASSEGQGLWTEAFF
>TRBD1|TRBJ1-3|NA|TRBV2
TGTGCCAGCAGCCTCGACAGGGGTGGAAACACCATATATTTT
CASSLDRGGNTIYF
>TRBD1|TRBJ1-2|NA|TRBV6-1
TGTGCCAGCAGTGTCGGGACAGGGGGCTATGGCTACACCTTC
CASSVGTGGYGYTF
>TRBD1|TRBJ2-2|once|TRBV2
TGTGCCAGAGGTGGGACAGGGGGGGCCGGGGAGCTGTTTTTT
CARGGTGGAGELFF
>NA|TRBJ2-7|NA|TRBV11-2
TGTGCCAGCAGCGCCTCAGGGGTCGAGCAGTACTTC
CASSASGVEQYF
>TRBD1|TRBJ1-5|NA|TRBV10-3
TGTGCCATCAGTCGAGACAGGGGAAATCAGCCCCAGCATTTT
CAISRDRGNQPQHF
>NA|TRBJ1-2|once|TRBV5-4
TGTGCCAGCAGCTTGCCCGTGGGGAGAGGCGGCTACACCTTC
CASSLPVGRGGYTF
>NA|TRBJ2-2|NA|TRBV7-6
TGTGCCAGCCGGGGTCCAGAAGATTACACCGGGGAGCTGTTTTTT
CASRGPEDYTGELFF
>TRBD1|TRBJ2-1|NA|TRBV18
TGTGCCAGCTCACCCTGGACAGGGCGGGATGGTGAGCAGTTCTTC
CASSPWTGRDGEQFF
>TRBD1|TRBJ1-1|NA|TRBV6-5
TGTGCCAGCAGTTACTCGACAGGGTTGATTGAAGCTTTCTTT
CASSYSTGLIEAFF
>NA|TRBJ2-1|once|TRBV10-3
TGTGCCATTGGAGCGGTATACAATGAGCAGTTCTTC
CAIGAVYNEQFF
>TRBD2|TRBJ2-3|NA|TRBV5-4
TGTGCCAGCAGCTCCAAACTAGCGGGGAGCACAGATACGCAGTATTTT
CASSSKLAGSTDTQYF
>NA|TRBJ1-5|NA|TRBV27
TGTGCCAGCAGTTTCCTGGCCGATCAGCCCCAGCATTTT
CASSFLADQPQHF
>NA|TRBJ2-7|NA|TRBV7-2
TGTGCCAGCAGTTCCCTCTCACTATCCGAGCAGTACTTC
CASSSLSLSEQYF
>TRBD1|TRBJ2-7|NA|TRBV29-1
TGCAGCGGGGGACAGGGACCTCTCGAGCAGTACTTC
CSGGQGPLEQYF
>TRBD1|TRBJ1-6|NA|TRBV14
TGTGCCAGCAGCCCCCAGGGGGTAAATTCACCCCTCCACTTT
CASSPQGVNSPLHF
>TRBD2|TRBJ2-3|NA|TRBV5-5
TGTGCCAGCAGCTTGTTCAGCGGGAGGGCCGTGGCAGATACGCAGTATTTT
CASSLFSGRAVADTQYF
>NA|TRBJ2-7|few|TRBV27
TGTGCCAGCAGTAAGACAGACTCCTACGAGCAGTACTTC
CASSKTDSYEQYF
>TRBD2|TRBJ2-2|NA|TRBV9
TGTGCCAGCAGCGCCTCCTTACTAGCGGGAGGGAACACCGGGGAGCTGTTTTTT
CASSASLLAGGNTGELFF
>NA|TRBJ1-1|NA|TRBV19
TGTGCCAGTAGTATAGTTCCTACAGGGAGAACTGAAGCTTTCTTT
CASSIVPTGRTEAFF
>TRBD1|TRBJ1-1|NA|TRBV10-3
TGTGCCATCAGGACAGGGGTGGCCACTGAAGCTTTCTTT
CAIRTGVATEAFF
>TRBD1|TRBJ2-1|NA|TRBV9
TGTGCCAGCAGCGTAAGGGACAGGGATAGGGGTGAGCAGTTCTTC
CASSVRDRDRGEQFF
>NA|TRBJ2-3|once|TRBV10-1
TGCGCCAGCAGTGATCGTACAGAACCCGAAGATACGCAGTATTTT
CASSDRTEPEDTQYF
>NA|TRBJ1-1|NA|TRBV19
TGTGCCAGTGGACGGGGGGGAGGACTGGACACTGAAGCTTTCTTT
CASGRGGGLDTEAFF